This TCR beta chain was sequenced for a study of cytomegalovirus exposure and HLA in healthy donors. Concerning this clone: Its antigen is still unknown.

PCR involved 60 Vbeta and 13 Jbeta primers. Sequencing was performed with immunoSEQ multiplex PCR; in TCRdb, only in-frame clones are kept and a portion is missing. Counted here are roughly 110,000 clones, 76% occurring once; the ten biggest clones make up about 2.3%. The CDR3 runs to 14 residues. The J segment lost 4 bases and the V segment lost 6 bases, leaving 5 bases of the junction unmatched. CDR1 and CDR2 (germline): SGHTA, FQGNSA. Study-level points and caveats: The authors assumed roughly uniform sequencing depth across donors for presence/absence analyses. Specificity for CMV antigens was confirmed in vitro for a few of the CMV-associated chains. Several of the most significant clusters appeared linked to common viral pathogens, based on a later analysis.

The gene calls are TRBV7-2 and TRBJ2-2; 7 bases match TRBD1. Material: PBMCs. This TCR came from a man in his late teens or twenties in good health and CMV-seronegative. CDR3 in amino acids: CASRRQGLTGELFF. The CDR3 DNA reads TGTGCCAGCAGGAGACAGGGTCTCACCGGGGAGCTGTTTTTT.